There are many counts of the clone carrying this T cell receptor beta chain. The antigen remains unidentified. The data were taken from a study of T cells in Graves' hyperthyroidism and ophthalmopathy. Whole-study results and caveats: A model of 13 V-J features distinguished ophthalmopathy from stable hyperthyroidism.

It was RNA transcripts that yielded the amplified TCR beta CDR3 regions. The TCR CDR3 first-round RT-PCR relied on the HTBI primer set. TCRdb called the multiplex PCR reads again in MiXCR, with one record for every CDR3 protein. The sample gives roughly 300,000 distinct CDR3 sequences, about 15% of which show up once; about 22% is in the top ten. The germline V gene encodes CDR1 MDHEN and CDR2 SYDVKM. Trimming cost V 3 bases and J 3 bases, with 11 bases left between them. The CDR3 covers 15 residues. The chain employs TRBV28 and TRBJ2-2; D is perhaps TRBD1 or TRBD2 (6 bases each). The sequenced sample was blood. This TCR was sampled from a woman in her 30s with Graves' hyperthyroidism. CDR3 sequence (DNA): TGTGCCAGCAGTTTTGCGAGGGGGGACACCGGGGAGCTGTTTTTT. It encodes CASSFARGDTGELFF.